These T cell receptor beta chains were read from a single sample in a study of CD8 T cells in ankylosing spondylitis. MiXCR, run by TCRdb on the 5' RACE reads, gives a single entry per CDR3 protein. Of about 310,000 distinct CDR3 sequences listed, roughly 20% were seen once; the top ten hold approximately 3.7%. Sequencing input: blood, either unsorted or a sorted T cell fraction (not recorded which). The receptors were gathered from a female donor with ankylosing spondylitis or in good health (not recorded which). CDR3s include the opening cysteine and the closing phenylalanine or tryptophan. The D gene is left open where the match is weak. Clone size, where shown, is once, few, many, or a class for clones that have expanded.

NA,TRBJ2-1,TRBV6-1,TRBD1,CASRNPGQGVNEQFF,TGTGCCAGCAGAAATCCAGGACAGGGAGTCAATGAGCAGTTCTTC
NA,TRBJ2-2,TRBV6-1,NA,CASSRDTNTGELFF,TGTGCCAGCAGCCGGGACACGAACACCGGGGAGCTGTTTTTT
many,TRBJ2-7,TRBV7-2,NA,CATGPSLREQYF,TGTGCCACGGGACCGTCGCTAAGAGAGCAGTACTTC
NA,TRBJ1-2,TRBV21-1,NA,CASNKGYDYGYTF,TGTGCCAGCAACAAGGGGTATGACTATGGCTACACCTTC
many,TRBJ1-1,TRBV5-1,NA,CASSLAQGGTEAFF,TGCGCCAGCAGCTTGGCCCAGGGTGGAACTGAAGCTTTCTTT
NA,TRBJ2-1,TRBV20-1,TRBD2,CSASRGLATYNEQFF,TGCAGTGCTAGCCGGGGACTAGCGACCTACAATGAGCAGTTCTTC
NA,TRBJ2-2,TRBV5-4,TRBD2,CASSLRIATSGVANTGELFF,TGTGCCAGCAGCTTGAGGATCGCGACTAGCGGAGTCGCGAACACCGGGGAGCTGTTTTTT
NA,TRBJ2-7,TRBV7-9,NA,CASSPGLTLSYEQYF,TGTGCCAGCAGCCCCGGATTGACACTCTCCTACGAGCAGTACTTC
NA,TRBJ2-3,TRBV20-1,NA,CSATSGDITDTQYF,TGCAGTGCAACGAGCGGGGACATCACAGATACGCAGTATTTT
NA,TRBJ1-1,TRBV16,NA,CASSPLGGSTEAFF,TGTGCCAGCAGCCCCCTCGGGGGGTCTACTGAAGCTTTCTTT
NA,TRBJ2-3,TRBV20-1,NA,CSARDAATLGLRTDTQYF,TGCAGTGCTAGAGACGCCGCGACTCTCGGTCTTCGCACAGATACGCAGTATTTT
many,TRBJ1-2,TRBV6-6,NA,CASKEGDYGYTF,TGTGCCAGCAAGGAGGGGGACTATGGCTACACCTTC
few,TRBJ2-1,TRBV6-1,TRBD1,CASIDKGRQGAYNEQFF,TGTGCCAGCATCGACAAAGGGAGACAGGGGGCTTACAATGAGCAGTTCTTC
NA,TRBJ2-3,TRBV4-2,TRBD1,CASSQGGTGAITQYF,TGTGCCAGCAGCCAAGGGGGGACAGGGGCGATTACGCAGTATTTT
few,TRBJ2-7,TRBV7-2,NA,CASSLVSGTYEQYF,TGTGCCAGCAGCTTAGTTTCAGGGACCTACGAGCAGTACTTC
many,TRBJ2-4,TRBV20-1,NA,CSATYQLRMLAKNIQYF,TGCAGTGCTACCTACCAGCTTAGGATGCTAGCCAAAAACATTCAGTACTTC
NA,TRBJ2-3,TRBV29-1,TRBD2,CSHEEGGPSDTQYF,TGCAGCCATGAGGAGGGAGGGCCGTCAGATACGCAGTATTTT
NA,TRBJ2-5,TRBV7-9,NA,CASSVPRDSADCQYF,TGTGCCAGCAGCGTCCCCCGAGACAGTGCCGACTGCCAGTACTTC
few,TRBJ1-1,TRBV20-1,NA,CSATVGARTEAFF,TGCAGTGCCACAGTGGGGGCGAGAACTGAAGCTTTCTTT
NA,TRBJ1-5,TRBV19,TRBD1,CASRPGQGSNQPQHF,TGTGCCAGCAGACCGGGACAGGGAAGCAATCAGCCCCAGCATTTT
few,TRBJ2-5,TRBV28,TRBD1,CASSEKGQGAVEETQYF,TGTGCCAGCAGTGAGAAGGGGCAGGGGGCAGTAGAGGAGACCCAGTACTTC
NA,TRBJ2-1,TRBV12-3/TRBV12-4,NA,CASSSSWGQAYNEQFF,TGTGCCAGCAGTTCCAGCTGGGGCCAGGCGTACAATGAGCAGTTCTTC
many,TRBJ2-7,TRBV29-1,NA,CSVVGVGQGRGEQYF,TGCAGCGTTGTCGGAGTAGGCCAGGGCAGGGGCGAGCAGTACTTC
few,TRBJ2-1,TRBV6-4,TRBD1,CASKNPGQLNEQFF,TGTGCCAGCAAAAACCCGGGACAGCTAAATGAGCAGTTCTTC
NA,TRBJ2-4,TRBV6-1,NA,CASRPGVTEKNIKYF,TGTGCCAGCAGACCAGGGGTAACGGAGAAAAACATTAAGTACTTC
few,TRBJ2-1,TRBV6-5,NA,CASSYRVGKDYNEQFF,TGTGCCAGCAGTTACCGGGTGGGAAAGGACTACAATGAGCAGTTCTTC
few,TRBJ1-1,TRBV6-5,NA,CASSKNTEAFF,TGTGCCAGCTCCAAGAACACTGAAGCTTTCTTT
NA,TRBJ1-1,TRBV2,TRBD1,CASTPRTGGINTEAFF,TGTGCCAGCACCCCCCGAACAGGGGGCATTAACACTGAAGCTTTCTTT
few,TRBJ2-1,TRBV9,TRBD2,CASSVEAGDIYNEQFF,TGTGCCAGCAGCGTAGAGGCGGGAGATATCTACAATGAGCAGTTCTTC
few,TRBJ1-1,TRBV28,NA,CASSQQGVSNTEAFF,TGTGCCAGCAGCCAACAGGGAGTGTCAAACACTGAAGCTTTCTTT
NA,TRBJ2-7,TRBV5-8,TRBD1,CASSLRDRDAYEQYF,TGTGCCAGCAGCCTCCGGGACAGGGATGCCTACGAGCAGTACTTC
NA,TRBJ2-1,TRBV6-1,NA,CASTKDSLGSYNEQFF,TGTGCCAGCACCAAGGACAGCTTAGGGTCTTACAATGAGCAGTTCTTC
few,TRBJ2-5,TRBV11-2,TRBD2,CASSTQGLAGGETQYF,TGTGCCAGCAGCACCCAGGGACTAGCGGGAGGCGAGACCCAGTACTTC
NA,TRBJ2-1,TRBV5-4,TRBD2,CASRPAGGEQFF,TGTGCCAGCAGACCCGCGGGGGGGGAGCAGTTCTTC
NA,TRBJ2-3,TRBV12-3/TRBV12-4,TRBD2,CASSSTSGRRGDTQYF,TGTGCCAGCAGTTCCACTAGCGGGAGAAGAGGAGATACGCAGTATTTT
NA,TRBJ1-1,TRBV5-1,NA,CASSNSRDGNTEAFF,TGCGCCAGCAGCAATTCCCGGGACGGGAACACTGAAGCTTTCTTT
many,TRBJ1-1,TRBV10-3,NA,CAITDSVNTEAFF,TGTGCCATCACGGACAGCGTGAACACTGAAGCTTTCTTT
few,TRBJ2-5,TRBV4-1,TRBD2,CASSQDRGGVRETQYF,TGCGCCAGCAGCCAAGATCGGGGAGGGGTAAGAGAGACCCAGTACTTC
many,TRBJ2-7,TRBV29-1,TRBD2,CSVEGSTSGSSYEQYF,TGCAGCGTTGAGGGTTCGACTAGCGGAAGCTCCTACGAGCAGTACTTC
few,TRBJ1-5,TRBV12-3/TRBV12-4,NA,CASSLGQGHVQPQHF,TGTGCCAGCAGTTTAGGCCAGGGACACGTCCAGCCCCAGCATTTT
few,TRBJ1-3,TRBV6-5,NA,CASSSSSGIAGNTIYF,TGTGCCAGCAGTTCTTCCTCAGGGATCGCTGGAAACACCATATATTTT
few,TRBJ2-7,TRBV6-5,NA,CASSSDSSYEQYF,TGTGCCAGCAGTTCGGACAGTTCTTACGAGCAGTACTTC
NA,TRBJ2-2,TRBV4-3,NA,CASSPSTAQGGRDTGELFF,TGCGCCAGCAGCCCATCAACCGCCCAGGGGGGCCGGGACACCGGGGAGCTGTTTTTT
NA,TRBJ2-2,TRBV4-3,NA,CASKGSTAGELFF,TGCGCCAGCAAAGGGTCCACAGCCGGGGAGCTGTTTTTT
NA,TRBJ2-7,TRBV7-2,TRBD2,CASSTGRASGSYEQYF,TGTGCCAGCAGCACAGGGAGGGCTAGCGGGAGTTACGAGCAGTACTTC
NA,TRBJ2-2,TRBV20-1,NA,CSATGQLNTGELFF,TGCAGTGCTACGGGACAACTCAACACCGGGGAGCTGTTTTTT
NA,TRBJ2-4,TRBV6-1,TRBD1,CASSADRAGSKNIQYF,TGTGCCAGCAGTGCCGACAGGGCAGGATCCAAAAACATTCAGTACTTC
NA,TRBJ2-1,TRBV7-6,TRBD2,CASSSSGGRAVNEQFF,TGTGCCAGCAGCTCGAGCGGTGGGAGGGCCGTGAATGAGCAGTTCTTC
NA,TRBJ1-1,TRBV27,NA,CASARGGAGRFAEAFF,TGTGCCAGCGCTAGGGGGGGCGCGGGGAGGTTCGCTGAAGCTTTCTTT
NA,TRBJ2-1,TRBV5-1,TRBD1,CASSVGQGNSYNEQFF,TGCGCCAGCAGCGTAGGACAGGGAAACTCCTACAATGAGCAGTTCTTC
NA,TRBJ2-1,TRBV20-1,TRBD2,CSARDVGRGLFRFF,TGCAGTGCTAGAGATGTAGGGAGGGGTCTTTTTCGGTTCTTC
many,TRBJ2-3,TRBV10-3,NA,CAISEYGSTDTQYF,TGTGCCATCAGTGAGTACGGGAGCACAGATACGCAGTATTTT